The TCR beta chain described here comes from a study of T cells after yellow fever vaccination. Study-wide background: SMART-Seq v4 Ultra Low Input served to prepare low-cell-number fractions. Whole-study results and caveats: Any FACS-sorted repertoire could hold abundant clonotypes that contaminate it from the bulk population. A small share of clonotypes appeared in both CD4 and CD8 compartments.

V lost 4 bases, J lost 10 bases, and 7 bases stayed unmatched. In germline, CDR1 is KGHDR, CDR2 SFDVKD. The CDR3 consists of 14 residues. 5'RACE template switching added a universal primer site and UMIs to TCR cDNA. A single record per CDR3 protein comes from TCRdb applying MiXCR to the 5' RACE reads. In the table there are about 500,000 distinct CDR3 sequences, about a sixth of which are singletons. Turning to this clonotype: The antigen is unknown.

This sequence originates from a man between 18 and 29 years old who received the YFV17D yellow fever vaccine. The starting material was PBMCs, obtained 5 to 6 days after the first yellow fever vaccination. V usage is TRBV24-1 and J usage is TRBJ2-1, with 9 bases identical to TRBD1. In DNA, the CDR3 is TGTGCCACCAGTGACAAGGGACAGGGCCAGGAGCAGTTCTTC. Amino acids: CATSDKGQGQEQFF.